This entry lists 2 T cell receptor beta chains sequenced from one sample in a study of T cells in Graves' hyperthyroidism and ophthalmopathy. RNA transcripts gave rise to amplified TCR beta CDR3 regions. The primer set for the first-round RT-PCR of the TCR CDR3 was HTBI. Using its own MiXCR run on the multiplex PCR reads, TCRdb lists one record per CDR3 protein. This table has around 400,000 distinct CDR3 sequences, roughly 14% appearing once. The sequencing input was blood. The receptors derive from a woman aged 18-29 years with Graves' hyperthyroidism that later progressed to Graves' ophthalmopathy.

This clonotype has more than one count but fewer than ten. V and J are TRBV20-1 and TRBJ1-3; D is uncertain. The V gene lost 6 bases and the J gene lost 9 bases, with 15 bases spanning the gap. This CDR3 has 12 amino acids. Germline values: CDR1 DFQATT, CDR2 SNEGSKA (reference sequence). The CDR3 reads CSARTSGSTIYF. The CDR3 DNA sequence: TGCAGTGCCAGAACATCGGGGAGCACCATATATTTT.

This clonotype showed up just a few times. J is TRBJ1-5 and V is TRBV7-2; perhaps TRBD1 as D (5 bases). This CDR3 has 15 residues. The germline gives CDR1 SGHTA, CDR2 FQGNSA. V gave up 6 bases and J gave up 3 bases, with 15 bases separating them. CDR3 protein: CASRNYEGPNQPQHF. The CDR3 DNA sequence: TGTGCCAGCAGGAACTACGAGGGACCCAATCAGCCCCAGCATTTT.